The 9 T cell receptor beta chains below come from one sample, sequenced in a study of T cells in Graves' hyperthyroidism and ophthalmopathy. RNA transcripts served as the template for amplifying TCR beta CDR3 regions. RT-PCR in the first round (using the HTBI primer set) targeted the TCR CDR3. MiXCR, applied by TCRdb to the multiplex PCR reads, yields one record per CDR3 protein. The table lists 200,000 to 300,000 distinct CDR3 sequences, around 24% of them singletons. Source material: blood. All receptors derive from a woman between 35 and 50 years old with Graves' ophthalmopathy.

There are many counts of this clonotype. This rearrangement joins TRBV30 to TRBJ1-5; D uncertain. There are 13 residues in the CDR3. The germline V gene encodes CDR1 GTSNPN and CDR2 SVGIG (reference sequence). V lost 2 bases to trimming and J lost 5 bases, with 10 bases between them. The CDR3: CAWSRRYDQPQHF. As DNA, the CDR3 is TGTGCCTGGAGTCGCAGGTACGATCAGCCCCAGCATTTT. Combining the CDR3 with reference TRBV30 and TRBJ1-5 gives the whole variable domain SQTIHQWPATLVQPVGSPLSLECTVEGTSNPNLYWYRQAAGRGLQLLFYSVGIGQISSEVPQNLSASRPQDRQFILSSKKLLLSDSGFYLCAWSRRYDQPQHFGDGTRLSIL.

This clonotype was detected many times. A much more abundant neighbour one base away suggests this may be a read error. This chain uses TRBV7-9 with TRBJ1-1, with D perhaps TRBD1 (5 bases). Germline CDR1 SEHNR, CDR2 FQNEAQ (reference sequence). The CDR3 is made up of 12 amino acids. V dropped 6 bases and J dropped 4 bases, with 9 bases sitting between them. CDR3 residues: CASSSGITEAFF. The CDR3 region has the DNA TGTGCCAGCAGTTCAGGGATCACTGAAGCTTTCTTT.

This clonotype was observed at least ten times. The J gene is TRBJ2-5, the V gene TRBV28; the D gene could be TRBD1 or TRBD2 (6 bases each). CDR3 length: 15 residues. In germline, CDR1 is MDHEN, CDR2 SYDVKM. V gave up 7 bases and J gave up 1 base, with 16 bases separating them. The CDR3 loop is CASTSMGGGQETQYF. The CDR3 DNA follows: TGTGCCAGCACCTCAATGGGGGGCGGCCAAGAGACCCAGTACTTC.

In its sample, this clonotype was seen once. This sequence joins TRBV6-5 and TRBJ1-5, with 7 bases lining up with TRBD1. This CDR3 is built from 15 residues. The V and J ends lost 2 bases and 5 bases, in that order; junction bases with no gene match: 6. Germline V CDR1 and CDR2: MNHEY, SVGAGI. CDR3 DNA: TGTGCCAGCAGTTACAACCGGCAGGGGGATCAGCCCCAGCATTTT. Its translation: CASSYNRQGDQPQHF.

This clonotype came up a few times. The CDR3 loop reads CSARRTKGQTYEQYF. The CDR3 nucleotides are TGCAGTGCTAGACGAACCAAGGGACAGACCTACGAGCAGTACTTC. The chain recombines TRBV20-1 with TRBJ2-7, with TRBD1 identical over 7 bases. The V gene's germline CDR1 is DFQATT and CDR2 SNEGSKA (reference sequence). Unmatched junction bases numbered 9, after V lost 2 bases and J lost 2 bases. The CDR3 is made up of 15 amino acids.

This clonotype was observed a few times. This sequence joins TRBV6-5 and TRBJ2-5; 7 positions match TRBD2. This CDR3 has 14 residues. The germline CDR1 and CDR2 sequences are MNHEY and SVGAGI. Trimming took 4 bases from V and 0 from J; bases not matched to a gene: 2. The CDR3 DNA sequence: TGTGCCAGCAGTTGGGGGGGTCACCAAGAGACCCAGTACTTC. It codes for CASSWGGHQETQYF.

The CDR3 loop reads CASSGSNQPQHF. CDR3 nucleotides: TGTGCCAGCTCAGGGAGCAATCAGCCCCAGCATTTT. The gene calls are TRBV12-3 or TRBV12-4 and TRBJ1-5; a possible D gene is TRBD1 (5 bases). The CDR3 runs 12 residues. V shed 8 bases and J shed 1 base, with 6 bases lying between them.

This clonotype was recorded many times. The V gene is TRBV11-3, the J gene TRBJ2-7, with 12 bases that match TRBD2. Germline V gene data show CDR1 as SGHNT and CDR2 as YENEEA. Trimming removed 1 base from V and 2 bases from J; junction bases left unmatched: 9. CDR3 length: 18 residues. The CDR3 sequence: CASSLVLLAGGTTYEQYF. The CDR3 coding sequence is TGTGCCAGCAGCTTAGTCCTTCTAGCGGGAGGGACAACCTACGAGCAGTACTTC. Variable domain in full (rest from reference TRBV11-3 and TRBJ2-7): EAGVVQSPRYKIIEKKQPVAFWCNPISGHNTLYWYLQNLGQGPELLIRYENEEAVDDSQLPKDRFSAERLKGVDSTLKIQPAELGDSAVYLCASSLVLLAGGTTYEQYFGPGTRLTVT.

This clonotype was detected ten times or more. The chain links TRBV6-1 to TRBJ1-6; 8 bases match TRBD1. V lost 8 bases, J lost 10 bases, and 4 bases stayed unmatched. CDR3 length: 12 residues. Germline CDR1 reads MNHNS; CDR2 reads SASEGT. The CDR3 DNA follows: TGTGCCAGCCGGACAGGGTACTCACCCCTCCACTTT. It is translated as CASRTGYSPLHF.